Listed below are T cell receptor beta chains from one sample, sequenced in a study of T cell repertoires in cytomegalovirus infection. TCRdb fed the reads into MiXCR, producing one record per CDR3 protein. Of just over 300,000 distinct CDR3 sequences listed, 17% are singletons. The sample taken for sequencing was PBMCs. Receptors were obtained from a human donor in good health (CMV status not recorded). Some clones in this sample may be carry-over from other donors' samples. Both conserved end residues are part of each CDR3. A D gene is named only where the DNA matches it firmly. A clone size is listed for some rows: how often the clone was seen (once, few, many), or a class if it is expanded.

V gene: TRBV7-2; clone size: many; D gene: NA; CDR3 length: 15; J gene: TRBJ2-7; CDR3 protein: CASSLGQGPPYEQYF; CDR3 DNA: TGTGCCAGCAGCTTAGGCCAGGGCCCCCCCTACGAGCAGTACTTC
V gene: TRBV11-3; clone size: NA; D gene: NA; CDR3 length: 13; J gene: TRBJ2-1; CDR3 protein: CASSLSGIEEQFF; CDR3 DNA: TGTGCCAGCAGCTTATCAGGGATTGAGGAGCAGTTCTTC
V gene: TRBV28; clone size: many; D gene: NA; CDR3 length: 11; J gene: TRBJ1-2; CDR3 protein: CASSSRYGYTF; CDR3 DNA: TGTGCCAGCAGTTCCCGATATGGCTACACCTTC
V gene: TRBV18; clone size: NA; D gene: TRBD1; CDR3 length: 16; J gene: TRBJ2-7; CDR3 protein: CASSAGTAMTNYEQYF; CDR3 DNA: TGTGCCAGCTCAGCCGGGACAGCTATGACTAACTACGAGCAGTACTTC
V gene: TRBV10-3; clone size: many; D gene: TRBD1; CDR3 length: 16; J gene: TRBJ2-1; CDR3 protein: CAISSWDRVGVNEQFF; CDR3 DNA: TGTGCCATCAGTTCGTGGGACAGGGTAGGAGTCAATGAGCAGTTCTTC
V gene: TRBV20-1; clone size: few; D gene: TRBD2; CDR3 length: 16; J gene: TRBJ2-3; CDR3 protein: CSARDQAGPSTDTQYF; CDR3 DNA: TGCAGTGCTAGAGATCAAGCGGGGCCAAGCACAGATACGCAGTATTTT
V gene: TRBV2; clone size: NA; D gene: NA; CDR3 length: 16; J gene: TRBJ1-6; CDR3 protein: CASSEATGDPNSPLHF; CDR3 DNA: TGTGCCAGCAGTGAAGCAACGGGGGACCCAAATTCACCCCTCCACTTT
V gene: TRBV7-9; clone size: few; D gene: NA; CDR3 length: 16; J gene: TRBJ1-4; CDR3 protein: CASSPGAAPVYEKLFF; CDR3 DNA: TGTGCCAGCAGCCCAGGGGCGGCACCGGTCTATGAAAAACTGTTTTTT
V gene: TRBV20-1; clone size: many; D gene: NA; CDR3 length: 15; J gene: TRBJ1-5; CDR3 protein: CSARVPGNSNQPQHF; CDR3 DNA: TGCAGTGCTAGAGTGCCAGGGAATAGCAATCAGCCCCAGCATTTT
V gene: TRBV3-1; clone size: NA; D gene: TRBD2; CDR3 length: 16; J gene: TRBJ2-3; CDR3 protein: CASSQGPLAGEDTQYF; CDR3 DNA: TGTGCCAGCAGCCAAGGTCCGCTAGCGGGGGAAGATACGCAGTATTTT
V gene: TRBV28; clone size: many; D gene: NA; CDR3 length: 14; J gene: TRBJ1-5; CDR3 protein: CASSLRGPNQPQHF; CDR3 DNA: TGTGCCAGCAGTTTACGGGGACCCAATCAGCCCCAGCATTTT